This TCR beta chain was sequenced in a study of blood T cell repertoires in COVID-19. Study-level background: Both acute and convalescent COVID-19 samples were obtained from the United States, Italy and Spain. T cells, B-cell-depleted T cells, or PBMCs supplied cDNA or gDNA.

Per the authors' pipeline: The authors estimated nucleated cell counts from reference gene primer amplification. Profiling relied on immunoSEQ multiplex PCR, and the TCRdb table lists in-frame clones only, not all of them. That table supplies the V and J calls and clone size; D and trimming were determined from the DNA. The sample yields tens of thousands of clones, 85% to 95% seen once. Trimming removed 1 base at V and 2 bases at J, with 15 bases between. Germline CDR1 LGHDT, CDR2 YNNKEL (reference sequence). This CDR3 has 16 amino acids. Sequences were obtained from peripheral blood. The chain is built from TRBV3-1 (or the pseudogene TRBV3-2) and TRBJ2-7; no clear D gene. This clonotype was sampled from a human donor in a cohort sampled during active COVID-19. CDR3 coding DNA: TGTGCCAGCAGCCAAGGCCTTATGACATTTCCCTACGAGCAGTACTTC. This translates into CASSQGLMTFPYEQYF.